Listed below are T cell receptor beta chains from one sample, sequenced in a study of post-analysis software for immune sequencing data. TCRdb processed the PCR reads anew with MiXCR; each CDR3 protein has one entry. In the table there are hundreds of thousands of distinct CDR3 sequences, 59% of which are singletons. Source material: blood. The receptors derive from a girl aged 2 to 10 with multiple sclerosis. The CDR3 runs from the conserved cysteine through the conserved F or W. A D gene is named only where the DNA matches it firmly. Clone size is shown for a subset of rows, as once, few, many or a class of expanded clone.

clone_size j_call v_call d_call cdr3_nt cdr3_aa
few TRBJ2-5 TRBV29-1 NA TGCAGCGTATTGACCACCGAAGGGACCCAGTACTTC CSVLTTEGTQYF
NA TRBJ2-7 TRBV20-1 NA TGCAGTGCCCGGGGCCGGAAAGACTACGAGCAGTACTTC CSARGRKDYEQYF
NA TRBJ2-7 TRBV20-1 TRBD1 TGCAGTGCTAGAGCCAATGACGGGACAGGGGGATCCTACGAGCAGTACTTC CSARANDGTGGSYEQYF
NA TRBJ2-5 TRBV6-1 TRBD2 TGTGCCATTAGGGGGGGACTAGAGGTGCAAGAGACCCAGTACTTC CAIRGGLEVQETQYF
NA TRBJ1-2 TRBV6-6 NA TGTGCCAGCAGTTACGGCGATTGGGGGGTTAGCTATGGCTACACCTTC CASSYGDWGVSYGYTF
NA TRBJ2-7 TRBV29-1 NA TGCAGCGTTGGGGGCCTGCTTGACGAGCAGTACTTC CSVGGLLDEQYF
few TRBJ2-7 TRBV7-2 TRBD1 TGTGCCAGCAGCCCGGACAGGGGGTGGTACGAGCAGTACTTC CASSPDRGWYEQYF
NA TRBJ1-5 TRBV24-1 NA TGTGCCACCAGTGAGTCAGGTAATCAGCCCCAGCATTTT CATSESGNQPQHF
NA TRBJ1-1 TRBV5-1 NA TGCGCCAGCGCCAACCGACGGGGCACTGAAGCTTTCTTT CASANRRGTEAFF
once TRBJ2-5 TRBV12-3/TRBV12-4 TRBD2 TGTGCCAGCAGCCGTAGCGGGAGGGCCCTGGAGACCCAGTACTTC CASSRSGRALETQYF
NA TRBJ1-2 TRBV7-8 TRBD1 TGTGCCAGCAGCCGACGGACCGGGACAGGCTATGGCTACACCTTC CASSRRTGTGYGYTF
NA TRBJ2-5 TRBV10-3 TRBD2 TGTGCCATCAGTGAGTTGCGGGGGCAAGAGACCCAGTACTTC CAISELRGQETQYF
few TRBJ2-1 TRBV10-2 NA TGCGCCAGCAGTGAGTGGTCGGTCTCCTACAATGAGCAGTTCTTC CASSEWSVSYNEQFF
NA TRBJ2-4 TRBV29-1 TRBD2 TGCAGCGTTGTGGGAGGGGAAAACATTCAGTACTTC CSVVGGENIQYF
NA TRBJ2-1 TRBV6-6 NA TGTGCCAGCAGTTACGTCGAAAGATACAATGAGCAGTTCTTC CASSYVERYNEQFF
few TRBJ2-1 TRBV9 NA TGTGCCAGCAGCGTAGAGCCAGGGGGGAGCTTAGGGTCCTACAATGAGCAGTTCTTC CASSVEPGGSLGSYNEQFF
NA TRBJ2-7 TRBV10-2 NA TGCGCCAGCAGTGATATTCAGCAGTCTGACGGCGAGCAGTACTTC CASSDIQQSDGEQYF
NA TRBJ2-5 TRBV12-3/TRBV12-4 NA TGTGCCAGCAGTTTAGCTAGCAGGGTCGCGCAGTACTTC CASSLASRVAQYF
NA TRBJ2-1 TRBV5-6 NA TGTGCCAGCAGCTCGTTTTTTGGACAGTACTCCTACAATGAGCAGTTCTTC CASSSFFGQYSYNEQFF
NA TRBJ1-2 TRBV7-2 TRBD1 TGTGCCAGCAGCGCGCCTACAGGGGTTTATGGCTACACCTTC CASSAPTGVYGYTF
NA TRBJ1-5 TRBV30 NA TGTGCCTGGAGTGTAAGGGGGAAGGGTCAGCCCCAGCATTTT CAWSVRGKGQPQHF
few TRBJ1-1 TRBV5-1 NA TGCGCCAGCAGCTTGGATTTGGTTTTCGGGACTGAAGCTTTCTTT CASSLDLVFGTEAFF
NA TRBJ2-7 TRBV7-9 TRBD2 TGTGCCAGCAGTTTAACTAAAGCGGGGAGCTACGAGCAGTACTTC CASSLTKAGSYEQYF